This T cell receptor beta chain was captured in a study of CD8 T cells in ankylosing spondylitis. With molecular barcodes, quantitative 5'-RACE was used to make the TCR beta libraries. TCRdb re-analysed the 5' RACE reads in MiXCR, keeping a single row per CDR3 protein. The sample carries a few hundred thousand distinct CDR3 sequences, approximately 20% recorded once. General observations from the study: Clones linked to disease, bearing a CD8+ phenotype, were relatively rare in peripheral blood. Seemingly distinctive of ankylosing spondylitis blood was a TCR beta motif formed by eight highly homologous variants.

The CDR3 contains 15 residues. V dropped 6 bases and J dropped 4; count of bases not matched to a gene: 9. Germline assignment: CDR1 DFQATT and CDR2 SNEGSKA (reference sequence). On this clonotype itself: Its matching antigen is unknown.

The chain joins TRBV20-1 to TRBJ2-3, with 11 bases lining up with TRBD2. The sequence came from a male donor with ankylosing spondylitis. Sequencing input: blood, either unsorted or a sorted T cell fraction (not recorded which). As DNA, the CDR3 is TGCAGTGCGAGAAGACTAGCGGGATCTCCAGATACGCAGTATTTT. Its translation is CSARRLAGSPDTQYF.